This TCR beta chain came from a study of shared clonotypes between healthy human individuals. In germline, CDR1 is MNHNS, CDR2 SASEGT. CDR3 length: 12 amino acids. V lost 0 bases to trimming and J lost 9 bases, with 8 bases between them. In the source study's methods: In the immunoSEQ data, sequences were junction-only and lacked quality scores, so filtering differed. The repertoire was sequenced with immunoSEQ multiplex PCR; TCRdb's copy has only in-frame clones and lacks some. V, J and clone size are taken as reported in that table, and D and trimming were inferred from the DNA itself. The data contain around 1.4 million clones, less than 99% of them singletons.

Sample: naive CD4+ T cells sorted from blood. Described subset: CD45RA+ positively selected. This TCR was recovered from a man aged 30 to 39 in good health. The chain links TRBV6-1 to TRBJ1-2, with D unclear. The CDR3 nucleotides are TGTGCCAGCAGTGAAGCTCACGTTAGCTACACCTTC. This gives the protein CASSEAHVSYTF.